Listed below are T cell receptor beta chains from one sample, sequenced in a study of monozygotic twins with inflammatory bowel disease. TCRdb re-called the 5' RACE reads; every CDR3 protein appears as one record, without DNA. Its table lists some 440,000 distinct CDR3 sequences. Sequencing input: blood. These receptors originate from a human donor with ulcerative colitis or Crohn's disease, or a healthy co-twin of an affected twin (not recorded which). CDR3s include the opening cysteine and the closing phenylalanine or tryptophan. The order of the fields is J gene, V gene, CDR3 protein.

j_call: TRBJ1-2
v_call: TRBV28
cdr3_aa: CASNPPTGVGFNYGYTF

j_call: TRBJ2-2
v_call: TRBV9
cdr3_aa: CASSVVTTGELFF

j_call: TRBJ2-1
v_call: TRBV5-6
cdr3_aa: CASSVVSREQFF

j_call: TRBJ2-1
v_call: TRBV3-1
cdr3_aa: CASASSADPYNEQFF

j_call: TRBJ2-7
v_call: TRBV28
cdr3_aa: CASRGTGRLYEQYF

j_call: TRBJ2-4
v_call: TRBV5-6
cdr3_aa: CASSLQGLAKNIQYF

j_call: TRBJ2-3
v_call: TRBV6-2/TRBV6-3
cdr3_aa: CATSDGSGTDTQYF

j_call: TRBJ2-5
v_call: TRBV30
cdr3_aa: CAWSLQETQYF

j_call: TRBJ2-3
v_call: TRBV27
cdr3_aa: CASSLRDTTDTQYF

j_call: TRBJ2-3
v_call: TRBV7-2
cdr3_aa: CASSRIVATDTQYF

j_call: TRBJ2-3
v_call: TRBV5-1
cdr3_aa: CASRQRGQGDTQYF

j_call: TRBJ1-1
v_call: TRBV7-2
cdr3_aa: CASSEQGQLNTEAFF

j_call: TRBJ2-1
v_call: TRBV6-5
cdr3_aa: CASTKTGGGSYNEQFF

j_call: TRBJ2-1
v_call: TRBV5-1
cdr3_aa: CASSLSSLNEQFF

j_call: TRBJ2-7
v_call: TRBV6-2/TRBV6-3
cdr3_aa: CASSHVDSYEQYF

j_call: TRBJ2-2
v_call: TRBV4-1
cdr3_aa: CASSQATSGTGELFF

j_call: TRBJ1-5
v_call: TRBV5-1
cdr3_aa: CASSLAGVPSQPQHF

j_call: TRBJ2-1
v_call: TRBV7-7
cdr3_aa: CASSRWTSGSRGNEQFF

j_call: TRBJ2-7
v_call: TRBV6-2/TRBV6-3
cdr3_aa: CASSPDRVHEQYF

j_call: TRBJ2-1
v_call: TRBV7-2
cdr3_aa: CASSRAGLAGGLNNEQFF

j_call: TRBJ2-7
v_call: TRBV20-1
cdr3_aa: CSALSYSDWNEQYF

j_call: TRBJ2-3
v_call: TRBV29-1
cdr3_aa: CSVGLATDTQYF

j_call: TRBJ2-4
v_call: TRBV24-1
cdr3_aa: CATSDLTDIQYF

j_call: TRBJ2-7
v_call: TRBV7-2
cdr3_aa: CASSKPGLAGSEQYF

j_call: TRBJ2-7
v_call: TRBV6-1
cdr3_aa: CASRTGQASYEQYF

j_call: TRBJ2-7
v_call: TRBV7-9
cdr3_aa: CASSLESPGSKDEQYF

j_call: TRBJ1-3
v_call: TRBV4-3
cdr3_aa: CASSHDRVFGNTIYF

j_call: TRBJ1-1
v_call: TRBV2
cdr3_aa: CASSPDRGNTEAFF

j_call: TRBJ2-5
v_call: TRBV28
cdr3_aa: CASSSRLETQYF

j_call: TRBJ2-3
v_call: TRBV7-3
cdr3_aa: CASSLSGHDTDTQYF

j_call: TRBJ2-7
v_call: TRBV18
cdr3_aa: CASSPQGREQYF

j_call: TRBJ2-3
v_call: TRBV11-1
cdr3_aa: CASSLGTSSTPITDTQYF

j_call: TRBJ1-1
v_call: TRBV5-1
cdr3_aa: CASSLQGTGGNTEAFF

j_call: TRBJ1-1
v_call: TRBV29-1
cdr3_aa: CSVSMEWAVTEAFF

j_call: TRBJ1-2
v_call: TRBV2
cdr3_aa: CASRDRNIYGYTF

j_call: TRBJ2-5
v_call: TRBV2
cdr3_aa: CASSGAPRQGETQYF

j_call: TRBJ1-6
v_call: TRBV25-1
cdr3_aa: CASSEYVRPNSPLHF

j_call: TRBJ2-3
v_call: TRBV27
cdr3_aa: CASSPTRLDTQYF

j_call: TRBJ1-1
v_call: TRBV11-2
cdr3_aa: CASSLKTVRATEAFF